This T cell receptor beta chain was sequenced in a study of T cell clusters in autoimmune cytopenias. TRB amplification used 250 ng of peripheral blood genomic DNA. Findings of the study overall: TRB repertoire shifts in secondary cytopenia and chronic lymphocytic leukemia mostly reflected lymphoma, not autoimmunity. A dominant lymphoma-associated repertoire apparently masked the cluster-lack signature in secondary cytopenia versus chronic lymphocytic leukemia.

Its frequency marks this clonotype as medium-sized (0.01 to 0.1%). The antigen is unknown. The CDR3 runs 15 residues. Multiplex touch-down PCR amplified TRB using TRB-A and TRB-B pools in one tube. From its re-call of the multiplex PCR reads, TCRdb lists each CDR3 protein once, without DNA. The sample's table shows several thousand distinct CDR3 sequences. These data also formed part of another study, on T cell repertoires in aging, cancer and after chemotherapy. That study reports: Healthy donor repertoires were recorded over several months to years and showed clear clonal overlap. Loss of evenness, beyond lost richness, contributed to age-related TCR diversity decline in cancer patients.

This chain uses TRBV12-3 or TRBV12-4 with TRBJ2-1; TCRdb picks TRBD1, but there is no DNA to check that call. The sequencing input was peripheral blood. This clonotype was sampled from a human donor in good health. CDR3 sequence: CASSLSADGGNEQFF.